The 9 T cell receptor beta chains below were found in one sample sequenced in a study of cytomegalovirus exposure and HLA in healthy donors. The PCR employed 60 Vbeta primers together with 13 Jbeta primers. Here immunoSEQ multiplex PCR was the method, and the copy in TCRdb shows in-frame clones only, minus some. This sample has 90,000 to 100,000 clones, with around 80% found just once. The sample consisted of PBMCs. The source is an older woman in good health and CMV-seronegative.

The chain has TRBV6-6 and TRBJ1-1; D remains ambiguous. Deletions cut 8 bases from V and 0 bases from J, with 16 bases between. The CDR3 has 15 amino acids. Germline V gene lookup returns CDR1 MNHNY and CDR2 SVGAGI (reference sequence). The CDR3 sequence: CASRAFGGMNTEAFF. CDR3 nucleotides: TGTGCCAGCCGCGCTTTCGGAGGGATGAACACTGAAGCTTTCTTT.

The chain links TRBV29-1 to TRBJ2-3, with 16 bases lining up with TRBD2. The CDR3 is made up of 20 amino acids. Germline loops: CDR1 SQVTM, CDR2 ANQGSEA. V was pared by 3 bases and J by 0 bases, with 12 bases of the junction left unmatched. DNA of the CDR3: TGCAGCGTTGACCGATCTGTGGGACTAGCGGGGGGGCTAAGCACAGATACGCAGTATTTT. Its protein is CSVDRSVGLAGGLSTDTQYF.

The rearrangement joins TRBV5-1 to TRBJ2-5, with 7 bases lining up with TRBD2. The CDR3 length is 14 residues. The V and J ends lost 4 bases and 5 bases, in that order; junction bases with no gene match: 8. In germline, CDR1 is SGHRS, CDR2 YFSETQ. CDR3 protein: CASSPSGGWETQYF. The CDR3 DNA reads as TGCGCCAGCAGCCCTTCGGGGGGATGGGAGACCCAGTACTTC.

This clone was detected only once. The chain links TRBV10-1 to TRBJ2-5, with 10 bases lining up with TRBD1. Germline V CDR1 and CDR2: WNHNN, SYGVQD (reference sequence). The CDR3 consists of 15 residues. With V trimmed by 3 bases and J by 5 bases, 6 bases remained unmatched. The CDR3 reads CASSDGQGVRETQYF. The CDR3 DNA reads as TGCGCCAGCAGTGACGGACAGGGGGTACGGGAGACCCAGTACTTC.

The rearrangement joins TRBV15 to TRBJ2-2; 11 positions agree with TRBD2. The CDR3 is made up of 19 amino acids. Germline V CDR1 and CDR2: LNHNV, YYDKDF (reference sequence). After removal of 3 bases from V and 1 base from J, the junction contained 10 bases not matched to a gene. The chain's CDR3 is CATSSETGLAERNTGELFF. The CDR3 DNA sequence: TGTGCCACCAGCAGTGAGACGGGACTAGCGGAGAGGAACACCGGGGAGCTGTTTTTT.

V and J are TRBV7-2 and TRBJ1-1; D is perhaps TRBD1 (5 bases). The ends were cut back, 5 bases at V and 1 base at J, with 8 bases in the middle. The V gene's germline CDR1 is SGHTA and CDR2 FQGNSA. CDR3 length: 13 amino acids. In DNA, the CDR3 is TGTGCCAGCAGCCGACAGCAGAACACTGAAGCTTTCTTT. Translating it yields CASSRQQNTEAFF.

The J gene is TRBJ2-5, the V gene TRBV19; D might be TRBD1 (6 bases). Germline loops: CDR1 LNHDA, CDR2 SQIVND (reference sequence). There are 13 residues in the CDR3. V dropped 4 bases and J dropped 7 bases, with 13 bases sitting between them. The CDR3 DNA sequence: TGTGCCAGTAGTAGACAGGCCTCGGGGACCCAGTACTTC. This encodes CASSRQASGTQYF.

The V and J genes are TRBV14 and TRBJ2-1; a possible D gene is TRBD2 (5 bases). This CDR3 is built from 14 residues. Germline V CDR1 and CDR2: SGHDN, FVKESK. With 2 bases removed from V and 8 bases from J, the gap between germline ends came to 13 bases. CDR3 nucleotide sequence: TGTGCCAGCAGCCAATGGTACGGGGTCGATGAGCAGTTCTTC. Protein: CASSQWYGVDEQFF. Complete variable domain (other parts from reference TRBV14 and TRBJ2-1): EAGVTQFPSHSVIEKGQTVTLRCDPISGHDNLYWYRRVMGKEIKFLLHFVKESKQDESGMPNNRFLAERTGGTYSTLKVQPAELEDSGVYFCASSQWYGVDEQFFGPGTRLTVL.

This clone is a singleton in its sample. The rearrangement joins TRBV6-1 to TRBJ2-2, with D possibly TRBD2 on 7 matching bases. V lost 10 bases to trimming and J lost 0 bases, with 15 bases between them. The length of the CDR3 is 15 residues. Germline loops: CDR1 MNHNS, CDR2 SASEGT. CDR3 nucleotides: TGTGCCACCACCTGGGAGGGGGCGAACACCGGGGAGCTGTTTTTT. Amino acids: CATTWEGANTGELFF.